A single sample is the source of the 28 T cell receptor beta chains below, sequenced in a study of glioma-infiltrating T cells (dated by TCRdb to 2016 to 2018). The sample was run on an Illumina MiSeq. TCR alpha and beta CDR3 regions were amplified with the iRepertoire nested amplicon-rescue multiplex PCR (arm-PCR) platform from RNA. TCRdb applied fastp at Q25 and MiXCR to the public reads, then kept only in-frame beta chains. Each CDR3 protein gets just one entry, which takes the most common genes and DNA from the rows behind it. In this sample the table shows around 390,000 distinct CDR3 sequences, roughly two fifths of which occur a single time. Of the sample, around 12% is held by the ten largest clones. Sequenced sample: glioma tissue, nonneoplastic brain tissue, or PBMCs (not recorded which). All receptors come from a human donor with low-grade glioma or glioblastoma, undergoing nonglioma brain surgery, or in good health (not recorded which).

As regards this clonotype: A read error is possible here, since a much larger clone lies one base away. V and J are TRBV7-2 and TRBJ2-1, with 8 bases matching TRBD1. CDR3 length equals 13 residues. The junction had 3 bases not matched to a gene; V was cut back by 1 base and J by 10 bases. Per germline, CDR1 SGHTA and CDR2 FQGNSA. The CDR3 loop reads CASSLDRGIEQFF. The CDR3 DNA is TGTGCCAGCAGCTTAGACAGGGGGATCGAGCAGTTCTTC.

The J gene is TRBJ1-2, the V gene TRBV19; D is undetermined. Germline V gene sequence: CDR1 LNHDA, CDR2 SQIVND (reference sequence). V gave up 3 bases and J gave up 2 bases, with 16 bases separating them. The CDR3 runs to 16 residues. In nucleotides, the CDR3 is TGTGCCAGTAGTATCCCCACCGCGCAGGAAAACTATGGCTACACCTTC. As protein: CASSIPTAQENYGYTF.

About this clonotype itself: A much bigger clone sits one base away, suggesting this may be a read error. The V and J genes are TRBV27 and TRBJ1-1; D ambiguous. With 10 bases removed from V and 1 base from J, the gap between germline ends came to 16 bases. The V gene's germline CDR1 is MNHEY and CDR2 SMNVEV (reference sequence). The CDR3 loop spans 14 amino acids. CDR3 sequence reads: CAIRGRPGNTEAFF. The CDR3, as DNA: TGTGCCATCAGAGGCCGCCCTGGGAACACTGAAGCTTTCTTT.

Ten or more counts support this clonotype. The J gene is TRBJ2-7, the V gene TRBV6-1; 7 bases fit TRBD1. This CDR3 has 13 residues. Germline CDR1 and CDR2: MNHNS and SASEGT. Trimming took 5 bases from V and 1 from J; bases not matched to a gene: 2. The CDR3 bases are TGTGCCAGCAGTCGGGGACAGTCCTACGAGCAGTACTTC. It encodes CASSRGQSYEQYF.

The V and J genes are TRBV7-9 and TRBJ2-6; D gene uncertain. This CDR3 has 19 amino acids. V lost 1 base and J 4 bases, leaving 20 bases between the germline ends. Germline V lookup: CDR1 SEHNR, CDR2 FQNEAQ (reference sequence). The DNA of the CDR3 is TGTGCCAGCAGCTTAGACGACTTTTGGGCGACTCTGGGGGCCAACGTCCTGACTTTC. It codes for CASSLDDFWATLGANVLTF.

Here the CDR3 DNA reads TGTGCCAGCAGCCCTTCGAAAGGGCCCTACGAGCAGTACTTC. Protein product: CASSPSKGPYEQYF. The chain carries TRBV28 and TRBJ2-7; D gene unclear. Germline V gives CDR1 MDHEN, CDR2 SYDVKM. The length of the CDR3 is 14 residues. V was clipped by 6 bases and J by 2 bases, with 14 bases between them.

In DNA form, the CDR3 reads TGTGCCAGCTGCACGTGGGGGACAGGGTCGGGTGAGCAGTTCTTC. Translation gives CASCTWGTGSGEQFF. The chain links TRBV12-3 or TRBV12-4 to TRBJ2-1; 9 bases map to TRBD1. V lost 8 bases to trimming and J lost 9 bases; unmatched junction nucleotides: 14. The CDR3 has 15 amino acids.

In the case of this clonotype: A much larger clone differs from this one at a single base, so this may be a read error. V gene TRBV27 combines with J gene TRBJ2-7; 8 bases are shared with TRBD1. The CDR3 is 17 amino acids. V lost 3 bases to trimming and J lost 3 bases; unmatched junction nucleotides: 13. Germline V gene data show CDR1 as MNHEY and CDR2 as SMNVEV (reference sequence). The CDR3 region is CASSFWTGHTNIYEQYF. In DNA form, the CDR3 reads TGTGCCAGCAGTTTCTGGACAGGGCACACAAATATCTACGAGCAGTACTTC.

This clonotype was detected a few times. The chain couples TRBV7-9 to TRBJ1-1; no clear D. The CDR3 covers 14 residues. The V end was cut by 0 bases, the J end by 3 bases, with 8 bases between. Germline CDR1 is SEHNR and CDR2 is FQNEAQ (reference sequence). This CDR3 is CASSLALGHTEAFF. CDR3 nucleotide sequence: TGTGCCAGCAGCTTAGCATTGGGCCACACTGAAGCTTTCTTT.

This sequence joins TRBV6-6 and TRBJ2-7, with 11 positions matching TRBD2. V lost 6 bases and J lost 3; bases outside the gene matches: 7. This CDR3 has 15 residues. Germline lookup yields CDR1 MNHNY and CDR2 SVGAGI (reference sequence). CDR3 amino acids: CASRRLAGGLYEQYF. The CDR3 DNA sequence: TGTGCCAGCAGACGGCTAGCGGGAGGACTCTACGAGCAGTACTTC.

This clonotype has at least ten counts. This rearrangement joins TRBV20-1 to TRBJ1-1; TRBD1 might be the D (5 bases). Germline V gene sequence: CDR1 DFQATT, CDR2 SNEGSKA (reference sequence). The CDR3 is 12 amino acids. V lost 0 bases and J 10 bases, leaving 12 bases between the germline ends. Here the CDR3 reads CSARDYGAGAFF. CDR3 nucleotides: TGCAGTGCTAGAGACTACGGGGCTGGAGCTTTCTTT.

The rearrangement joins TRBV7-2 to TRBJ1-1; possible D gene TRBD1, 6 bases. The CDR3 is 15 residues long. Germline V CDR1 and CDR2: SGHTA, FQGNSA. Trimming removed 5 bases at V and 9 bases at J, with 22 bases between. DNA for the CDR3: TGTGCCAGCAGCCGTCCGGGGGGGGGCAGGACTAAAGCTTTCTTT. It codes for CASSRPGGGRTKAFF.

As to this clonotype: It may be a read error: a sequence one base away is much more abundant. The rearrangement joins TRBV6-2 or TRBV6-3 to TRBJ2-7; 8 bases are shared with TRBD1. Germline CDR1 is MNHEY and CDR2 is SVGEGT. The CDR3 contains 14 residues. CDR3 in amino acids: CASSSPQDRDERYF. The CDR3 nucleotides read TGTGCCAGCAGTTCCCCCCAGGACAGGGACGAGCGGTACTTC.

The V and J genes are TRBV18 and TRBJ2-3, with unresolved D. The CDR3 length is 14 residues. Trimming removed 3 bases from V and 1 base from J, with 8 bases in between. The germline V gene encodes CDR1 KGHSH and CDR2 LQKENI. The CDR3 bases are TGTGCCAGCTCACCGACATCCGGCACAGATACGCAGTATTTT. This gives the protein CASSPTSGTDTQYF.

To note about this clonotype: Being one base from a much bigger clone, this may be a read error. This chain links TRBV28 with TRBJ2-3; 7 nucleotides align to TRBD2. The CDR3 extends over 16 amino acids. The germline V gene encodes CDR1 MDHEN and CDR2 SYDVKM. The ends lost 5 bases at V and 8 bases at J; junction bases unmatched: 16. The CDR3 bases are TGTGCCAGCAGTCTACAGCGGGGCTCGCTGGGCGGTACGCAGTATTTT. Its protein product is CASSLQRGSLGGTQYF. Full variable domain (outside the CDR3, taken from reference TRBV28 and TRBJ2-3): DVKVTQSSRYLVKRTGEKVFLECVQDMDHENMFWYRQDPGLGLRLIYFSYDVKMKEKGDIPEGYSVSREKKERFSLILESASTNQTSMYLCASSLQRGSLGGTQYFGPGTRLTVL.

The V and J genes are TRBV29-1 and TRBJ2-3; either TRBD1 or TRBD2 may supply D (5 bases each). Germline V gene lookup returns CDR1 SQVTM and CDR2 ANQGSEA. V was clipped by 4 bases and J by 1 base, with 15 bases between them. CDR3 length: 15 residues. Here the CDR3 DNA reads TGCAGCGTTGTGTCCTGGCTGGGGGGCACAGATACGCAGTATTTT. Residues: CSVVSWLGGTDTQYF.

The chain joins TRBV7-9 to TRBJ2-7; 7 positions match TRBD1. The CDR3 spans 13 residues. The ends lost 5 bases at V and 3 bases at J; junction bases unmatched: 4. Germline CDR1 is SEHNR and CDR2 is FQNEAQ (reference sequence). As DNA, the CDR3 is TGTGCCAGCAGCGCGAGGGACAGCTACGAGCAGTACTTC. It specifies CASSARDSYEQYF.

Of note for this clonotype: Just one base apart from a much larger clone, this may be a read error. This chain uses TRBV6-2 or TRBV6-3 with TRBJ2-2; perhaps TRBD2 as D (6 bases). CDR1 and CDR2 from the germline V gene are MNHEY and SVGEGT. The CDR3 is 14 residues long. This CDR3 reads CASRQTSITGELVF. The DNA of the CDR3 is TGTGCCAGCAGACAGACTAGTATCACCGGGGAGCTGGTTTTT.

Details on this clonotype: A much larger clone differs by one base, so this may be a read error. This chain joins TRBV6-2 or TRBV6-3 and TRBJ2-3; tentatively, D is TRBD2 (5 bases). Germline lookup yields CDR1 MNHEY and CDR2 SVGEGT. This CDR3 spans 15 amino acids. V dropped 8 bases and J dropped 1 base, with 16 bases sitting between them. CDR3 DNA sequence: TGTGCCAGCGGCCCTCGTGTTAGCGGCACAGATACGCAGTATTTT. Protein sequence: CASGPRVSGTDTQYF.

This clonotype was picked up a small number of times. In nucleotides, the CDR3 is TGTGCCAGCAGTTCTAGGGGGACAGGGGGAGAAAAACTGTTTTTT. Its protein is CASSSRGTGGEKLFF. The chain couples TRBV28 to TRBJ1-4, with 11 bases aligning to TRBD1. The germline V gene encodes CDR1 MDHEN and CDR2 SYDVKM. The length of the CDR3 is 15 residues. J gave up 8 bases and V 4 bases, and 6 bases lay outside the gene matches.

The V and J genes are TRBV28 and TRBJ2-7; tentatively, D is TRBD1 or TRBD2 (6 bases each). Trimming removed 8 bases at V and 4 bases at J, with 15 bases between. The CDR3 sequence is 13 residues long. CDR1 and CDR2 from the germline V gene are MDHEN and SYDVKM. The CDR3 region has the DNA TGTGCCAGCGGGACCCAGGGGACTTACGAGCAGTACTTC. This codes for CASGTQGTYEQYF.

The chain is built from TRBV6-1 and TRBJ2-7; 7 bases line up with TRBD2. This CDR3 is built from 14 residues. Germline values: CDR1 MNHNS, CDR2 SASEGT. V lost 8 bases, J lost 3 bases, and 10 bases stayed unmatched. CDR3 nucleotides: TGTGCCAGCGCCATGGGGGGGGAAGGCTACGAGCAGTACTTC. Encoded protein: CASAMGGEGYEQYF.

In regard to this clonotype: A much larger clone differs by one base, so this may be a read error. The V call is TRBV6-2 or TRBV6-3, the J call TRBJ2-1; D unresolved. Germline CDR1 MNHEY, CDR2 SVGEGT. V shed 0 bases and J shed 13 bases, with 10 bases lying between them. The CDR3 has 12 residues. In DNA, the CDR3 is TGTGCCAGCAGTTACTCTGGAGAGACCCAGTTCTTC. Translating gives CASSYSGETQFF.

This clonotype turned up a few times. This chain connects TRBV15 to TRBJ2-3; no definite D call. V lost 3 bases, J lost 6 bases, and 19 bases lay in between. The CDR3 has 16 amino acids. Germline CDR1 reads LNHNV; CDR2 reads YYDKDF (reference sequence). CDR3 in DNA: TGTGCCACCAGCAGGGATAACCCTAGGACCACGGATACGCAGTATTTT. It specifies CATSRDNPRTTDTQYF.

The chain links TRBV20-1 to TRBJ2-3, with TRBD2 matching 7 bases. The CDR3 has 14 amino acids. Trimming at V came to 3 bases and at J to 0 bases, leaving 3 bases not matched to a gene. The germline V gene has CDR1 DFQATT and CDR2 SNEGSKA (reference sequence). CDR3 sequence reads: CSASLADSTDTQYF. CDR3 sequence (DNA): TGCAGTGCTAGTCTAGCGGATAGCACAGATACGCAGTATTTT.

This chain connects TRBV12-3 or TRBV12-4 to TRBJ2-1, with D possibly TRBD1 on 5 matching bases. Deletions cut 3 bases from V and 4 bases from J, with 13 bases between. The CDR3 is made up of 15 amino acids. The CDR3 is CASSFGASPYNEQFF. CDR3 bases: TGTGCCAGCAGTTTTGGGGCTTCGCCTTACAATGAGCAGTTCTTC.

This clonotype was detected only a few times. This chain connects TRBV27 to TRBJ1-5; D perhaps matches TRBD1 (6 bases). From germline, CDR1 is MNHEY and CDR2 SMNVEV (reference sequence). The CDR3 spans 14 residues. Deletions cut 5 bases from V and 3 bases from J, with 11 bases between. CDR3 in DNA: TGTGCCAGCAGTCTGACAGGTTTCAATCAGCCCCAGCATTTT. Amino acid sequence: CASSLTGFNQPQHF.

Concerning this clonotype: This clone may be a read error of a much larger clone one base away. The rearrangement links TRBV28 to TRBJ2-1, with 11 positions matching TRBD2. V dropped 6 bases and J dropped 5; count of bases not matched to a gene: 9. There are 16 residues in the CDR3. Per germline, CDR1 MDHEN and CDR2 SYDVKM. This chain's CDR3 is CASSLYGTSGHNEQFF. For the CDR3, the DNA is TGTGCCAGCAGCCTCTACGGGACTAGCGGTCACAATGAGCAGTTCTTC. Variable domain in full (rest from reference TRBV28 and TRBJ2-1): DVKVTQSSRYLVKRTGEKVFLECVQDMDHENMFWYRQDPGLGLRLIYFSYDVKMKEKGDIPEGYSVSREKKERFSLILESASTNQTSMYLCASSLYGTSGHNEQFFGPGTRLTVL.